This T cell receptor (beta chain) was found in a study of monozygotic twins with inflammatory bowel disease. Study-wide findings and caveats: Other individuals had fewer clonotypes in common with IBD patients than with healthy twins, especially with disease activity. TCRbeta inverse Simpson diversity was decreased in IBD patients versus healthy co-twins.

Both the TCRalpha cDNA and the TCRbeta cDNA were taken through two nested PCRs, lasting approximately 16 and 9 cycles. Reanalyzing the 5' RACE reads, TCRdb keeps one entry per CDR3 protein, without DNA. The sample shows roughly 100,000 distinct CDR3 sequences, and 1.5% to 2% sits with its ten largest clones. Comment on this clonotype: Its antigen is undetermined.

The clonotype originates from a human donor with ulcerative colitis or Crohn's disease, or a healthy co-twin of an affected twin (not recorded which). Sequencing was performed on blood.

The CDR3 is CASSGGMNTEAFF. The J gene is TRBJ1-1, the V gene TRBV6-1. CDR1 and CDR2 from the germline V gene are MNHNS and SASEGT. The CDR3 has 13 amino acids.